The rows below give T cell receptor beta chains drawn from one sample of a study of blood T cells in healthy people across ages. Via MiXCR, TCRdb re-called the 5' RACE reads, giving one row per CDR3 protein. The sample carries nearly 800,000 distinct CDR3 sequences, 56% recorded once. Specimen: blood. All receptors come from a man aged 40-55 years in good health. Both conserved end residues are part of each CDR3. The D gene is left open where the match is weak. Not all rows give a size; the values are once, few, many and, for expanded clones, a class.

cdr3_aa cdr3_nt v_call clone_size d_call j_call
CASSFRTGGLNTEAFF TGCGCCAGCAGCTTTAGGACAGGGGGCCTGAACACTGAAGCTTTCTTT TRBV5-1 - TRBD1 TRBJ1-1
CASESRGSGDEQFF TGTGCCAGCGAGTCGCGGGGTTCGGGGGATGAGCAGTTCTTC TRBV25-1 - - TRBJ2-1
CASSVYNLAGETDTQYF TGTGCCAGCAGCGTATACAATTTGGCGGGGGAAACAGATACGCAGTATTTT TRBV9 - TRBD2 TRBJ2-3
CSVRQGEGPQHF TGCAGCGTAAGACAGGGGGAAGGGCCCCAGCATTTT TRBV29-1 - TRBD1 TRBJ1-5
CSARLQGTGSGNTIYF TGCAGTGCTAGACTACAGGGAACTGGATCTGGAAACACCATATATTTT TRBV20-1 once - TRBJ1-3
CASSPTGLANVLTF TGCGCCAGCAGCCCGACAGGGTTGGCCAACGTCCTGACTTTC TRBV5-1 - TRBD1 TRBJ2-6
CASSEVWTGNNEQFF TGTGCCAGCAGTGAAGTGTGGACAGGCAACAATGAGCAGTTCTTC TRBV2 - TRBD1 TRBJ2-1
CASSLNSAGGTDTQYF TGTGCCAGCAGCTTAAATTCAGCGGGGGGCACAGATACGCAGTATTTT TRBV7-3 few TRBD2 TRBJ2-3
CASSVRTGRTDTQYF TGTGCCAGCAGCGTAAGGACAGGGCGCACAGATACGCAGTATTTT TRBV7-9 - TRBD1 TRBJ2-3
CSVATQSSGNTIYF TGCAGCGTTGCCACACAGAGCTCTGGAAACACCATATATTTT TRBV29-1 few - TRBJ1-3
CASSLGRTPYEQYF TGTGCCAGCAGTTTAGGCAGGACTCCATACGAGCAGTACTTC TRBV28 once - TRBJ2-7
CSARKLNSGRGNNEQFF TGCAGTGCTAGAAAACTAAATAGCGGGAGGGGGAACAATGAGCAGTTCTTC TRBV20-1 - TRBD2 TRBJ2-1
CAITGTSGRTDTQYF TGTGCCATCACGGGGACTAGCGGACGCACAGATACGCAGTATTTT TRBV10-3 - TRBD2 TRBJ2-3
CASSQSSGTYNEQFF TGTGCCAGCAGCCAGAGTAGCGGAACCTACAATGAGCAGTTCTTC TRBV3-1 - - TRBJ2-1
CASSERHLEKLFF TGTGCCAGCAGTGAACGACATCTCGAAAAACTGTTTTTT TRBV2 - - TRBJ1-4
CSARRGSFQETQYF TGCAGTGCTAGAAGGGGTAGCTTCCAAGAGACCCAGTACTTC TRBV20-1 - - TRBJ2-5
CASRLAGMNTGELFF TGTGCCAGCAGACTAGCGGGGATGAACACCGGGGAGCTGTTTTTT TRBV12-3/TRBV12-4 - TRBD2 TRBJ2-2
CAGRNRLGSNQPQHF TGTGCCGGCAGAAATCGGTTGGGAAGCAATCAGCCCCAGCATTTT TRBV27 - - TRBJ1-5
CASSLMGARDSPLHF TGTGCCAGCAGCTTAATGGGGGCCCGGGATTCACCCCTCCACTTT TRBV7-2 few - TRBJ1-6
CASSSGLAGGPEFF TGCGCCAGCAGCTCCGGACTAGCGGGAGGGCCAGAGTTCTTC TRBV5-1 - TRBD2 TRBJ2-1
CASTDPLGRMRSSYEQYF TGTGCCAGCACCGACCCCTTGGGCCGTATGAGGAGCTCCTACGAGCAGTACTTC TRBV6-2/TRBV6-3 - - TRBJ2-7
CASSLARTGGGEQFF TGTGCCAGCAGCTTAGCCAGGACAGGGGGCGGCGAGCAGTTCTTC TRBV7-6 few TRBD1 TRBJ2-1
CASSLGQGKGETQYF TGTGCCAGCAGCTTGGGTCAGGGGAAGGGTGAGACCCAGTACTTC TRBV5-5 - - TRBJ2-5
CSATGLAGVADTQYF TGCAGTGCGACCGGACTAGCGGGGGTCGCAGATACGCAGTATTTT TRBV20-1 few TRBD2 TRBJ2-3
CASSFWAQKETQYF TGCGCCAGCAGCTTCTGGGCACAGAAAGAGACCCAGTACTTC TRBV5-1 many - TRBJ2-5
CASRHGGATYNEQFF TGTGCCAGCAGACACGGGGGGGCCACCTACAATGAGCAGTTCTTC TRBV12-3/TRBV12-4 - TRBD2 TRBJ2-1
CASSYSPTGTDEYF TGTGCCAGCAGTTACTCGCCGACCGGGACAGACGAGTACTTC TRBV6-5 - TRBD1 TRBJ2-4
CASSSPRQGERGTEAFF TGTGCCAGCAGCTCCCCGCGACAGGGCGAAAGAGGCACTGAAGCTTTCTTT TRBV7-9 - TRBD1 TRBJ1-1
CASSLVLGEPLHF TGTGCCAGCAGCCTCGTGTTGGGGGAACCCCTCCACTTT TRBV7-2 - - TRBJ1-6
CSVTPFDNGYTF TGCAGCGTTACACCTTTCGATAATGGCTACACCTTC TRBV29-1 few - TRBJ1-2
CASSLNRDNYGYTF TGCGCCAGCAGCTTGAACAGGGACAACTATGGCTACACCTTC TRBV5-1 - - TRBJ1-2
CASCYEQYF TGTGCCAGTTGTTACGAGCAGTACTTC TRBV28 - - TRBJ2-7
CASSPTVTYEQYF TGCGCCAGCAGCCCGACAGTGACCTACGAGCAGTACTTC TRBV4-1 - - TRBJ2-7
CSVEDQGRTNEKLFF TGCAGCGTTGAAGATCAGGGGAGGACTAATGAAAAACTGTTTTTT TRBV29-1 - - TRBJ1-4
CSFGKGTREQYF TGCAGCTTCGGGAAAGGGACCCGCGAGCAGTACTTC TRBV29-1 few - TRBJ2-7
CASSRATGTDTQYF TGTGCCAGCAGCCGTGCTACAGGGACAGATACGCAGTATTTT TRBV7-3 - - TRBJ2-3
CASSEWARETQYF TGTGCCAGCAGTGAATGGGCCAGAGAGACCCAGTACTTC TRBV25-1 few - TRBJ2-5
CSARNSNSNQPQHF TGCAGTGCTAGGAACAGCAATAGCAATCAGCCCCAGCATTTT TRBV20-1 - - TRBJ1-5
CASSQTGLSNEKLFF TGTGCCAGCAGTCAAACAGGCCTTTCTAATGAAAAACTGTTTTTT TRBV6-5 - - TRBJ1-4
CASSFDTGTGEAFF TGTGCCAGCAGTTTCGACACCGGGACAGGTGAAGCTTTCTTT TRBV27 - TRBD1 TRBJ1-1
CASSQGFVWQSNEQFF TGTGCCAGCAGCCAAGGGTTCGTCTGGCAATCGAATGAGCAGTTCTTC TRBV3-1 - - TRBJ2-1
CASGLAGMDGELFF TGTGCCAGCGGACTAGCGGGTATGGACGGGGAGCTGTTTTTT TRBV28 - TRBD2 TRBJ2-2
CASGLVRGGLRLFDYGYTF TGTGCTAGTGGTTTGGTACGGGGCGGTTTACGGCTCTTTGACTATGGCTACACCTTC TRBV12-5 - - TRBJ1-2
CASSLTIAGGYNEQFF TGTGCCAGCAGCTTAACCATAGCGGGGGGATACAATGAGCAGTTCTTC TRBV7-3 few TRBD2 TRBJ2-1
CASSQEGQGMGSNYGYTF TGCGCCAGCAGCCAAGAAGGGCAGGGGATGGGCTCTAACTATGGCTACACCTTC TRBV4-3 - - TRBJ1-2
CASSLATGSETQYF TGTGCCAGCAGCTTAGCTACAGGCTCAGAGACCCAGTACTTC TRBV7-9 - - TRBJ2-5
CASRLTGTGVRNTEAFF TGCGCCAGCAGGTTGACTGGGACAGGGGTTCGGAACACTGAAGCTTTCTTT TRBV5-1 - TRBD1 TRBJ1-1
CSALGGGSYEQYF TGCAGTGCTCTAGGTGGGGGCTCCTACGAGCAGTACTTC TRBV20-1 - - TRBJ2-7
CAISEAGPNTGELFF TGTGCCATCAGTGAGGCAGGGCCGAACACCGGGGAGCTGTTTTTT TRBV10-3 - - TRBJ2-2
CAWSVRGHGGYTF TGTGCCTGGAGTGTACGGGGGCACGGTGGCTACACCTTC TRBV30 - - TRBJ1-2
CASSLGGTGLANYGYTF TGTGCCAGCAGCTTAGGGGGGACAGGCCTTGCGAACTATGGCTACACCTTC TRBV7-2 - TRBD1 TRBJ1-2
CASSLGEGSYNEQFF TGTGCCAGCAGTCTGGGAGAGGGCTCCTACAATGAGCAGTTCTTC TRBV6-1 - - TRBJ2-1
CASRVSGTGGDGYTF TGTGCCAGCAGGGTATCCGGGACAGGGGGCGATGGCTACACCTTC TRBV2 - TRBD1 TRBJ1-2
CATQQSETQYF TGTGCCACCCAACAGAGCGAGACCCAGTACTTC TRBV7-2 few - TRBJ2-5
CATSPRDLAVQETQYF TGTGCCACCAGTCCCCGGGACCTCGCCGTCCAAGAGACCCAGTACTTC TRBV24-1 - - TRBJ2-5
CASSADSHYTF TGTGCCAGCAGCGCCGACAGCCACTACACCTTC TRBV9 - - TRBJ1-2
CSARDGRDSYEQYF TGCAGTGCTAGAGATGGGCGGGACTCCTACGAGCAGTACTTC TRBV20-1 - - TRBJ2-7
CASSLRHASTDTQYF TGTGCCAGCAGCTTAAGGCATGCTAGCACAGATACGCAGTATTTT TRBV7-3 - - TRBJ2-3
CASSQGEAGRYEQYF TGCGCCAGCAGCCAAGGTGAAGCGGGGCGTTACGAGCAGTACTTC TRBV4-1 - TRBD2 TRBJ2-7
CSAPDRAASTDTQYF TGCAGTGCCCCCGACAGGGCGGCATCGACAGATACGCAGTATTTT TRBV20-1 few TRBD1 TRBJ2-3